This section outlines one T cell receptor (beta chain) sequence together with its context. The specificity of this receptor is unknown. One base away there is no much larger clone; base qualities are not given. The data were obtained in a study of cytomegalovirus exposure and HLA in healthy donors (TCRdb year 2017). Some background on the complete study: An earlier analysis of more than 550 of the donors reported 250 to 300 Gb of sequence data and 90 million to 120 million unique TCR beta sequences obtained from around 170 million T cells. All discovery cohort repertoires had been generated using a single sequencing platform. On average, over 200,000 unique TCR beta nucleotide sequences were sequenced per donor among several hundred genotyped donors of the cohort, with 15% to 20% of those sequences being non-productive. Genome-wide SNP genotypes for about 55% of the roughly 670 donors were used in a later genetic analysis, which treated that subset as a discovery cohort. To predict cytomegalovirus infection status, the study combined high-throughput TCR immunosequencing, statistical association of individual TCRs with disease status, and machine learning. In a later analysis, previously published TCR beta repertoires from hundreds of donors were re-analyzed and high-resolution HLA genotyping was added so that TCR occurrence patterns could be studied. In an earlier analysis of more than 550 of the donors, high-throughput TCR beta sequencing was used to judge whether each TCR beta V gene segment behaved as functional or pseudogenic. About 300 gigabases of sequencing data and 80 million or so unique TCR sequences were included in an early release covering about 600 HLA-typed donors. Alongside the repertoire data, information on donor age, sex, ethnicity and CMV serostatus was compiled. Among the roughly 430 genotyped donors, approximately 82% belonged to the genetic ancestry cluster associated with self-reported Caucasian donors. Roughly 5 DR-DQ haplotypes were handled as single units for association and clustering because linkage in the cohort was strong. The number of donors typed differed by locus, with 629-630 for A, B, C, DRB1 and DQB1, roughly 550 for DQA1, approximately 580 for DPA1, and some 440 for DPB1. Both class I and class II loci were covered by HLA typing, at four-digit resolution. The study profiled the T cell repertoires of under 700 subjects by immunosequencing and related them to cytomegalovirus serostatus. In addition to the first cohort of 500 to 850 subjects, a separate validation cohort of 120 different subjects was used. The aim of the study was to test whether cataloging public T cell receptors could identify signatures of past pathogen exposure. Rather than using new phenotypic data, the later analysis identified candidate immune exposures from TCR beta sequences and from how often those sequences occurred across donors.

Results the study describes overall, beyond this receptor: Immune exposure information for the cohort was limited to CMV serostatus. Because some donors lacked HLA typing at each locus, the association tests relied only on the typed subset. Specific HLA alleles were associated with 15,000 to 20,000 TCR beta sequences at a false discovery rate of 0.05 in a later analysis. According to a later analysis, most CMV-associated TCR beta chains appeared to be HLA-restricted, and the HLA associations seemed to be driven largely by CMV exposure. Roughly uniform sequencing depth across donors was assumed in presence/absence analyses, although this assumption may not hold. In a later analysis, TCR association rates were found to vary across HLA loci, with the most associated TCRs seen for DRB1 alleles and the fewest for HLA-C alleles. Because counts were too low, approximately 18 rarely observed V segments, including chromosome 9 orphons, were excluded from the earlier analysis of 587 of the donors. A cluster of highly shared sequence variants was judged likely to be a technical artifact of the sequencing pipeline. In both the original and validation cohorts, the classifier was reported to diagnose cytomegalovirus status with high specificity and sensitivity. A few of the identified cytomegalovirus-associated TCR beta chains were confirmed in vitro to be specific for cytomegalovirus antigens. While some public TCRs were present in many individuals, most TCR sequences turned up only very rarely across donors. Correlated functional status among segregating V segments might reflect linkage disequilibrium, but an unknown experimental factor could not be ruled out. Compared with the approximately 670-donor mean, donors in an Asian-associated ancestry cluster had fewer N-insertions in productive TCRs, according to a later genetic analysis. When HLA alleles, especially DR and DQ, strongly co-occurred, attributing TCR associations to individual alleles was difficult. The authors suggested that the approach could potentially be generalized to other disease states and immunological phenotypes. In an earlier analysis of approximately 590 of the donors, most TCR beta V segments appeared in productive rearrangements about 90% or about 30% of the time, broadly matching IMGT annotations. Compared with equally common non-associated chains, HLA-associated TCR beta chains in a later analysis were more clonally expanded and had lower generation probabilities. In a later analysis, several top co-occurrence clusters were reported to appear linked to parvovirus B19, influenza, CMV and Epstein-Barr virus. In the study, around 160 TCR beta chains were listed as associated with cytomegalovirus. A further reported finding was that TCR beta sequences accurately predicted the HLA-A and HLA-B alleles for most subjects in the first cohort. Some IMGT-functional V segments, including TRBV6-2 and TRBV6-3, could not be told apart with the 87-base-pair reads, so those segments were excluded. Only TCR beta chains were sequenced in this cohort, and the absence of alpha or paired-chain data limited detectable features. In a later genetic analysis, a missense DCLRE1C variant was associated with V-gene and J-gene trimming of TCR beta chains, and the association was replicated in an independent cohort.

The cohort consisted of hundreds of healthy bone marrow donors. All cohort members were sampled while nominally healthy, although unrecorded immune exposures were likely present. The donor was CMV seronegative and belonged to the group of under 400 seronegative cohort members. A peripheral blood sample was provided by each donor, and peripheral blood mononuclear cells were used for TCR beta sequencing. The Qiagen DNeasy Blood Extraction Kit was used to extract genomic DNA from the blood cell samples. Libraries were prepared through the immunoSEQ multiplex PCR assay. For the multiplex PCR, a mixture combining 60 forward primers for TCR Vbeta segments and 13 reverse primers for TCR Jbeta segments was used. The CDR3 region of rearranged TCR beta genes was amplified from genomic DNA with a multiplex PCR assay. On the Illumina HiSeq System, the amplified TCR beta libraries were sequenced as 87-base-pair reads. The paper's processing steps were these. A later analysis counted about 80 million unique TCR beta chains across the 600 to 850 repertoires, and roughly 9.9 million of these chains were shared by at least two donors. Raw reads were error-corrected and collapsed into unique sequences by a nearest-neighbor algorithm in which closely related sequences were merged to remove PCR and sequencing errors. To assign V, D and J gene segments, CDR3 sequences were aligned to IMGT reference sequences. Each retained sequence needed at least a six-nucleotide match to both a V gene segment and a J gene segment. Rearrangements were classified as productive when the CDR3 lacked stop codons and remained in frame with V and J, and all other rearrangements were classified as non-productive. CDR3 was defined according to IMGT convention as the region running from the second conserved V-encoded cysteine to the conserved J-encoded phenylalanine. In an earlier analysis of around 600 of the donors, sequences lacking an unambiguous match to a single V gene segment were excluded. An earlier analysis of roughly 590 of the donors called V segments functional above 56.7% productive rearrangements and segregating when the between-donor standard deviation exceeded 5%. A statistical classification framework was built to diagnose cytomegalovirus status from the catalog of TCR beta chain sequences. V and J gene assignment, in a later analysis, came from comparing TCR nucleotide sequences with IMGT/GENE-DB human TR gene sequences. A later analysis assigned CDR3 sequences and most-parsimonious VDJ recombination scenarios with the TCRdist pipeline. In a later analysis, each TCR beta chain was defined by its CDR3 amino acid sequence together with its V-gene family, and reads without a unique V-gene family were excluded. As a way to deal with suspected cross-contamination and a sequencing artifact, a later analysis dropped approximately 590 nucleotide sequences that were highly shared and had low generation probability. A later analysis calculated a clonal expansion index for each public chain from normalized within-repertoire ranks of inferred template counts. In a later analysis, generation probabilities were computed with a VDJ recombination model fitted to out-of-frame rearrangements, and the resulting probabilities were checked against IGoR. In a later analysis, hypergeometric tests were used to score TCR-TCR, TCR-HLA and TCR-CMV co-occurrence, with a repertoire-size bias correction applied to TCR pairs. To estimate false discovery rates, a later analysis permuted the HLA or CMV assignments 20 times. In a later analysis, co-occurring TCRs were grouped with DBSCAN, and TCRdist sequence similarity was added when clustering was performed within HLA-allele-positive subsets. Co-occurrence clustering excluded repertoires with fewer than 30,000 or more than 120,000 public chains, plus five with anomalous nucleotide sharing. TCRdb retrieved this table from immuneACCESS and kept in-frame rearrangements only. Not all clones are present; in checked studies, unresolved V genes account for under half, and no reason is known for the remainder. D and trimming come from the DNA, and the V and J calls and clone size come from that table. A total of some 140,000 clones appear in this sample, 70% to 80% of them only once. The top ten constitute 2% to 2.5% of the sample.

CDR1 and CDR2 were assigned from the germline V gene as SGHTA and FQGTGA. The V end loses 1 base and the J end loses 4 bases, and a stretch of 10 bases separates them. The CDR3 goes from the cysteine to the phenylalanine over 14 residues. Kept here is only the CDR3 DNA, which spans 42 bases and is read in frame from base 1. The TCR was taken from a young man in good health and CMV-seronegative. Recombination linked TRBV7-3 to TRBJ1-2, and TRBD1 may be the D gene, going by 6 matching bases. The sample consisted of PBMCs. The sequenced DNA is TGTGCCAGCAGCTTAAGACCAGGGGTCTATGGCTACACCTTC. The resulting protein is CASSLRPGVYGYTF. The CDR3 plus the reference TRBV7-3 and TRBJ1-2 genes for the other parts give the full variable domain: GAGVSQTPSNKVTEKGKYVELRCDPISGHTALYWYRQSLGQGPEFLIYFQGTGAADDSGLPNDRFFAVRPEGSVSTLKIQRTERGDSAVYLCASSLRPGVYGYTFGSGTRLTVV.